This entry lists 9 T cell receptor beta chains sequenced from one sample in a study of early T cells in non-severe SARS-CoV-2 infection. TCRdb reprocessed the 5' RACE reads with MiXCR, giving one entry per CDR3 protein. This table has approximately 60,000 distinct CDR3 sequences, 8.8% appearing once. The sequences come from whole blood, collected at baseline. All receptors derive from an adult who was a healthcare worker with PCR-confirmed SARS-CoV-2 infection or an uninfected control (not recorded which).

This clonotype was observed a handful of times. The chain employs TRBV7-3 and TRBJ2-2; TRBD2 matches 11 bases. The V segment lost 5 bases and the J segment 5 bases; nucleotides outside the gene matches: 7. The CDR3 is 16 residues long. Germline CDR1 SGHTA, CDR2 FQGTGA. CDR3: CASSLLAGDGTGELFF. The CDR3 DNA follows: TGTGCCAGCAGCCTACTAGCGGGAGATGGAACCGGGGAGCTGTTTTTT.

This clonotype was detected only a few times. V usage is TRBV5-6 and J usage is TRBJ2-5, with unresolved D. The CDR3 loop spans 12 amino acids. Germline CDR1 reads SGHDT; CDR2 reads YYEEEE. Trimming stripped 5 bases from V and 7 bases from J, with 12 bases between. Written as DNA, the CDR3 is TGTGCCAGCAGTTATGGACCGGGGACCCAGTACTTC. Amino acids: CASSYGPGTQYF.

The chain joins TRBV7-6 to TRBJ2-1; D is unresolved. V was trimmed by 4 bases and J by 7 bases, leaving 8 bases between them. The CDR3 length is 12 residues. CDR1 is SGHVS and CDR2 is FNYEAQ in the germline V gene. The CDR3 sequence is CASSSRRNEQFF. The CDR3 DNA is TGTGCCAGCAGCTCCAGAAGGAATGAGCAGTTCTTC.

The rearrangement links TRBV20-1 to TRBJ2-3; D is unresolved. V gave up 3 bases and J gave up 0 bases, with 4 bases separating them. CDR1 and CDR2 from the germline V gene are DFQATT and SNEGSKA (reference sequence). The CDR3 extends over 12 amino acids. This CDR3 reads CSASDSTDTQYF. The CDR3 DNA follows: TGCAGTGCTAGCGACAGCACAGATACGCAGTATTTT.

V gene TRBV11-3 combines with J gene TRBJ2-2; the D is unclear. Germline V gene sequence: CDR1 SGHNT, CDR2 YENEEA. V was cut by 5 bases and J by 6 bases, with 16 bases left in between. This CDR3 has 15 amino acids. CDR3 region: CASSQAGVSPGELFF. CDR3 DNA: TGTGCCAGCAGCCAGGCTGGGGTTAGTCCCGGGGAGCTGTTTTTT.

This clonotype was seen a handful of times. The chain's CDR3 is CSARTPGLATGELFF. The CDR3 DNA sequence: TGCAGTGCCCGTACCCCGGGACTAGCCACCGGGGAGCTGTTTTTT. The chain employs TRBV20-1 and TRBJ2-2; 9 bases align to TRBD2. This CDR3 has 15 residues. Germline V lookup: CDR1 DFQATT, CDR2 SNEGSKA (reference sequence). Losses at the gene ends were 6 bases for V and 4 bases for J; bases not matched to a gene: 9.

This clonotype has at least ten counts. CDR3 coding DNA: TGTGCCAGCAGCGCCGGAGCGGGGGCTTCCTACGAGCAGTACTTC. Its protein is CASSAGAGASYEQYF. The chain uses TRBV11-1 and TRBJ2-7, with 8 bases that match TRBD2. CDR1 and CDR2 (germline): SGHAT, FQDESV (reference sequence). Trimming cost V 5 bases and J 1 base; bases outside gene matches: 7. This CDR3 has 15 residues.

This clonotype was seen ten or more times. CDR3 region: CASRPPTGGPTDTQYF. The CDR3 DNA sequence: TGTGCCAGCAGGCCCCCTACGGGAGGGCCGACAGATACGCAGTATTTT. The chain combines TRBV12-3 or TRBV12-4 with TRBJ2-3, with 8 nucleotides matching TRBD2. The V gene end was trimmed by 6 bases and the J gene end by 3 bases; junction bases not matched to a gene: 11. CDR3 length: 16 amino acids.

This clonotype has a handful of counts. The rearrangement joins TRBV7-9 to TRBJ2-2; 9 bases fit TRBD1. The CDR3 contains 16 residues. Trimming at V came to 6 bases and at J to 6 bases, leaving 11 bases not matched to a gene. Looked up from germline, CDR1 is SEHNR and CDR2 is FQNEAQ (reference sequence). The CDR3: CASRLPGQGLPGELFF. The CDR3 DNA reads as TGTGCCAGCAGATTGCCGGGACAGGGCCTTCCCGGGGAGCTGTTTTTT.